Listed below are T cell receptor beta chains from one sample, sequenced in a study of blood T cell repertoires in COVID-19. This table comes from immunoSEQ multiplex PCR, and its TCRdb copy is limited to in-frame clones, with some not included. The table shows about 130,000 clones, with approximately 90% occurring only once. The sequencing sample was made of peripheral blood. The origin of the receptors is a man in his sixties with COVID-19, enrolled during active disease. The CDR3 runs from the conserved cysteine through the conserved F or W. Fields, in order: clone size, D gene, V gene, J gene, CDR3 length, CDR3 protein, CDR3 DNA. A D gene is named only where the DNA matches it firmly. Only some rows state a clone size, as once, few, many or a class for expanded clones.

size: once; D: NA; V: TRBV18; J: TRBJ2-4; length: 14; CDR3: CASSPAGQMDIQYF; DNA: TGTGCCAGCTCACCCGCGGGACAGATGGACATTCAGTACTTC
size: NA; D: TRBD1; V: TRBV5-1; J: TRBJ1-2; length: 14; CDR3: CASSLSATGNGYTF; DNA: TGCGCCAGCAGTCTGTCTGCGACAGGGAATGGCTACACCTTC
size: NA; D: TRBD2; V: TRBV5-1; J: TRBJ2-7; length: 16; CDR3: CASSWTLGGGGYEQYF; DNA: TGCGCCAGCAGCTGGACGCTGGGCGGCGGGGGGTACGAGCAGTACTTC
size: NA; D: NA; V: TRBV30; J: TRBJ1-1; length: 13; CDR3: CAWTRGWGTEAFF; DNA: TGTGCCTGGACTAGGGGGTGGGGGACTGAAGCTTTCTTT
size: NA; D: NA; V: TRBV7-9; J: TRBJ2-7; length: 12; CDR3: CASSLTGYEQYF; DNA: TGTGCCAGCAGTTTGACTGGATATGAGCAGTACTTC
size: NA; D: TRBD2; V: TRBV5-1; J: TRBJ2-1; length: 15; CDR3: CASSFSSGGSNEQFF; DNA: TGCGCCAGCAGCTTCAGTAGCGGGGGGTCCAATGAGCAGTTCTTC
size: NA; D: NA; V: TRBV30; J: TRBJ2-7; length: 10; CDR3: CAWSVGEQYF; DNA: TGTGCCTGGAGTGTCGGGGAGCAGTACTTC
size: NA; D: NA; V: TRBV4-2; J: TRBJ1-6; length: 18; CDR3: CASSQAIRSPTYNSPLHF; DNA: TGTGCCAGCAGCCAAGCAATACGGTCTCCTACCTATAATTCACCCCTCCACTTT
size: NA; D: TRBD1; V: TRBV6-5; J: TRBJ2-5; length: 15; CDR3: CASSPGQGFQETQYF; DNA: TGTGCCAGCAGTCCGGGACAGGGATTCCAAGAGACCCAGTACTTC
size: NA; D: NA; V: TRBV6-5; J: TRBJ2-1; length: 15; CDR3: CASSYSQGSYNEQFF; DNA: TGTGCCAGCAGTTACTCACAGGGCTCCTACAATGAGCAGTTCTTC
size: NA; D: TRBD2; V: TRBV9; J: TRBJ2-3; length: 16; CDR3: CASSADTSGGTDTQYF; DNA: TGTGCCAGCAGCGCCGACACTAGCGGGGGCACAGATACGCAGTATTTT
size: NA; D: TRBD1; V: TRBV4-1; J: TRBJ1-5; length: 17; CDR3: CASSQDRGRMENQPQHF; DNA: TGCGCCAGCAGCCAGGACAGGGGGCGCATGGAAAATCAGCCCCAGCATTTT
size: NA; D: TRBD1; V: TRBV27; J: TRBJ2-2; length: 15; CDR3: CASSSDRGDTGELFF; DNA: TGTGCCAGCAGTTCGGACAGGGGGGACACCGGGGAGCTGTTTTTT
size: NA; D: TRBD1; V: TRBV28; J: TRBJ1-2; length: 12; CDR3: CASRTGNHGYTF; DNA: TGTGCCAGCCGGACAGGGAACCATGGCTACACCTTC
size: NA; D: TRBD1; V: TRBV19; J: TRBJ2-7; length: 13; CDR3: CASRDPGQREQYF; DNA: TGTGCCAGTAGGGACCCGGGACAGCGAGAGCAGTACTTC
size: NA; D: NA; V: TRBV14; J: TRBJ1-2; length: 14; CDR3: CASSQDPGEGGYTF; DNA: TGTGCCAGCAGCCAAGATCCCGGGGAGGGCGGCTACACCTTC
size: NA; D: NA; V: TRBV25-1; J: TRBJ2-1; length: 14; CDR3: CASSEPDTYNEQFF; DNA: TGTGCCAGCAGTGAACCGGACACCTACAATGAGCAGTTCTTC
size: few; D: TRBD2; V: TRBV7-3; J: TRBJ2-1; length: 15; CDR3: CASRRNRDYHNEQFF; DNA: TGTGCCAGCAGAAGAAACCGGGACTACCACAATGAGCAGTTCTTC
size: NA; D: TRBD1; V: TRBV6-1; J: TRBJ1-2; length: 14; CDR3: CASSEAAGGVGYTF; DNA: TGTGCCAGCAGTGAAGCGGCAGGGGGAGTAGGCTACACCTTC
size: NA; D: TRBD1; V: TRBV12-5; J: TRBJ1-1; length: 19; CDR3: CASGLSLGTGALGNTEAFF; DNA: TGTGCTAGTGGTTTGTCCCTCGGGACAGGGGCCCTAGGGAACACTGAAGCTTTCTTT
size: NA; D: NA; V: TRBV21-1; J: TRBJ1-1; length: 14; CDR3: CASNQGERVTEAFF; DNA: TGTGCCAGCAACCAGGGGGAAAGAGTCACTGAAGCTTTCTTT
size: NA; D: NA; V: TRBV5-4; J: TRBJ2-2; length: 16; CDR3: CASSLGIGQSAGELFF; DNA: TGTGCCAGCAGCTTGGGCATTGGGCAGTCTGCCGGGGAGCTGTTTTTT
size: NA; D: TRBD2; V: TRBV5-6; J: TRBJ2-5; length: 15; CDR3: CASSLLAGEKRAQYF; DNA: TGTGCCAGCAGCTTGTTGGCGGGGGAAAAAAGGGCCCAGTACTTC
size: few; D: TRBD1; V: TRBV30; J: TRBJ2-5; length: 14; CDR3: CAWSVKGQGETQYF; DNA: TGTGCCTGGAGTGTAAAGGGACAGGGAGAGACCCAGTACTTC
size: NA; D: NA; V: TRBV11-3; J: TRBJ2-7; length: 14; CDR3: CASSRGSGSYEQYF; DNA: TGTGCCAGCAGCAGGGGGTCAGGGTCCTACGAGCAGTACTTC
size: few; D: NA; V: TRBV19; J: TRBJ1-6; length: 15; CDR3: CASSPTTGSNSPLHF; DNA: TGTGCCAGTAGTCCGACTACAGGGAGTAATTCACCCCTCCACTTT
size: NA; D: TRBD1; V: TRBV2; J: TRBJ1-6; length: 13; CDR3: CATGDRGSSPLHF; DNA: TGTGCCACGGGGGACAGGGGTAGTTCACCCCTCCACTTT
size: NA; D: TRBD1; V: TRBV5-4; J: TRBJ1-2; length: 15; CDR3: CASSPSQTGTNGYTF; DNA: TGTGCCAGCAGCCCCTCCCAGACAGGGACGAATGGCTACACCTTC
size: NA; D: TRBD2; V: TRBV7-3; J: TRBJ2-3; length: 18; CDR3: CASSLTGGLATSVDTQYF; DNA: TGTGCCAGCAGCTTAACGGGGGGACTAGCGACGTCCGTGGATACGCAGTATTTT
size: NA; D: NA; V: TRBV29-1; J: TRBJ2-7; length: 14; CDR3: CSVGGQGKAGEQYF; DNA: TGCAGCGTTGGGGGGCAGGGCAAGGCGGGCGAGCAGTACTTC
size: NA; D: TRBD1; V: TRBV19; J: TRBJ1-2; length: 14; CDR3: CASSPDRGLSGYTF; DNA: TGTGCCAGTAGTCCGGACAGGGGGCTAAGTGGCTACACCTTC
size: NA; D: NA; V: TRBV5-3; J: TRBJ1-1; length: 16; CDR3: CARSLSLRQADFQAFF; DNA: TGTGCCAGAAGCTTGTCATTGAGACAGGCAGATTTCCAAGCTTTCTTT
size: NA; D: TRBD1; V: TRBV6-5; J: TRBJ1-1; length: 13; CDR3: CASRDDRDAEAFF; DNA: TGTGCCAGCAGGGACGACAGGGACGCTGAAGCTTTCTTT